The 32 T cell receptor beta chains below come from one sample, sequenced in a study of STAT5B mutations in CD4+ large granular lymphocyte leukemia. TCRdb's table, derived via immunoSEQ multiplex PCR, lists solely in-frame clones and lacks some. This sample carries 34,000 or so clones, about 85% of them seen once, and the ten largest clones take about 4.5%. Material for sequencing was CD4+ T cells from blood buffy coats. The source is a human donor in good health.

This clone was detected a few times. The chain carries TRBV7-2 and TRBJ2-7; 10 bases are shared with TRBD2. The J segment lost 7 bases and the V segment lost 5 bases, leaving 14 bases of the junction unmatched. Germline V gene data show CDR1 as SGHTA and CDR2 as FQGNSA. The CDR3 extends over 16 amino acids. CDR3 bases: TGTGCCAGCAGCCCCGGGAGAGCGGGAGGGCGTCAAGAGCAGTACTTC. It translates to CASSPGRAGGRQEQYF.

The CDR3 nucleotides are TGTGCCACCAGTACCGCAAAGTTTGCAACTAATGAAAAACTGTTTTTT. Amino acid sequence: CATSTAKFATNEKLFF. The chain links TRBV15 to TRBJ1-4; D is undetermined. Germline V gene sequence: CDR1 LNHNV, CDR2 YYDKDF (reference sequence). This CDR3 has 16 amino acids. With 6 bases removed from V and 0 bases from J, the gap between germline ends came to 14 bases.

This clone was seen just once. This chain uses TRBV29-1 with TRBJ1-5; a possible D gene is TRBD1 (6 bases). The V gene lost 3 bases and the J gene lost 6 bases, with 12 bases spanning the gap. CDR3 length: 13 residues. Germline loops: CDR1 SQVTM, CDR2 ANQGSEA. DNA of the CDR3: TGCAGCGTTGATATGGGGGGCGGTCAGCCCCAGCATTTT. Translated: CSVDMGGGQPQHF.

The chain couples TRBV7-2 to TRBJ2-3, with 7 bases matching TRBD1. Germline CDR1 is SGHTA and CDR2 is FQGNSA. The CDR3 length is 15 residues. V trimming: 4 bases; J trimming: 3 bases; junction bases outside the gene matches: 7. The CDR3 sequence is CASSSRQGLTDTQYF. For the CDR3, the DNA is TGTGCCAGCAGCTCCAGACAGGGCCTAACAGATACGCAGTATTTT.

The V and J genes are TRBV6-5 and TRBJ2-1, with D possibly TRBD2 on 5 matching bases. This CDR3 is built from 11 residues. Germline CDR1 reads MNHEY; CDR2 reads SVGAGI. The V end lost 6 bases, the J end lost 11 bases, and 11 bases lay between the germline ends. The CDR3 loop reads CASRRLFKQFF. The CDR3 DNA reads TGTGCCAGCAGAAGACTATTTAAGCAGTTCTTC.

The chain uses TRBV19 and TRBJ2-3, with 9 bases fitting TRBD2. V was pared by 8 bases and J by 1 base, with 7 bases of the junction left unmatched. Per germline, CDR1 LNHDA and CDR2 SQIVND (reference sequence). This CDR3 has 15 amino acids. CDR3 nucleotide sequence: TGTGCCAGTCGTAAGGGCGGGAGGGGCACAGATACGCAGTATTTT. Amino acid sequence: CASRKGGRGTDTQYF.

This clone was recorded only once. This chain links TRBV28 with TRBJ2-7; 8 bases agree with TRBD1. The CDR3 runs 13 residues. V trimming: 5 bases; J trimming: 6 bases; junction bases outside the gene matches: 6. The germline gives CDR1 MDHEN, CDR2 SYDVKM. In DNA, the CDR3 is TGTGCCAGCAGTGGCACGACAGGGGTCGAGCAGTACTTC. Translated, it gives CASSGTTGVEQYF. The full variable domain, completed using reference TRBV28 and TRBJ2-7, is DVKVTQSSRYLVKRTGEKVFLECVQDMDHENMFWYRQDPGLGLRLIYFSYDVKMKEKGDIPEGYSVSREKKERFSLILESASTNQTSMYLCASSGTTGVEQYFGPGTRLTVT.

The V and J genes are TRBV7-2 and TRBJ2-7; D unresolved. This CDR3 contains 13 residues. V was cut by 1 base and J by 4 bases, with 8 bases left in between. CDR1 and CDR2 from the germline V gene are SGHTA and FQGNSA. Here the CDR3 DNA reads TGTGCCAGCAGCTTAGGGTTTTTGTACGAGCAGTACTTC. Amino acid sequence: CASSLGFLYEQYF.

The chain recombines TRBV18 with TRBJ1-2; 9 bases are shared with TRBD1. Germline CDR1 is KGHSH and CDR2 is LQKENI. Trimming took 2 bases from V and 2 from J; bases not matched to a gene: 6. The CDR3 sequence is 16 residues long. The CDR3 DNA follows: TGTGCCAGCTCACCAGGGACAGGGATATCGAACTATGGCTACACCTTC. Encoded protein: CASSPGTGISNYGYTF.

The CDR3 reads CASRSGTIGTEAFF. The CDR3 bases are TGTGCCAGCAGGTCCGGGACCATAGGCACTGAAGCTTTCTTT. The chain combines TRBV28 with TRBJ1-1; weak D call: TRBD1 (5 bases). V shed 6 bases and J shed 4 bases, with 15 bases lying between them. This CDR3 comprises 14 residues. Germline V gene data show CDR1 as MDHEN and CDR2 as SYDVKM.

The CDR3 is CASSLFWTGIPQAQYF. CDR3 DNA: TGTGCCAGCAGTTTATTTTGGACAGGGATACCCCAGGCCCAGTACTTC. The chain links TRBV27 to TRBJ2-5; 8 nucleotides match TRBD1. CDR1 and CDR2 from the germline V gene are MNHEY and SMNVEV (reference sequence). The V segment lost 1 base and the J segment 9 bases; nucleotides outside the gene matches: 13. This CDR3 contains 16 residues.

This chain links TRBV10-2 with TRBJ1-1; 8 positions match TRBD1. CDR3 size: 14 residues. With 8 bases clipped from V and 2 bases from J, the junction kept 7 bases outside the gene matches. The germline CDR1 and CDR2 sequences are WSHSY and SAAADI. The CDR3 reads CASGGTGPNTEAFF. For the CDR3, the DNA is TGCGCCAGCGGTGGGACAGGCCCTAACACTGAAGCTTTCTTT.

J is TRBJ2-5 and V is TRBV12-5; tentative D call: TRBD1 (6 bases). Germline V gene data show CDR1 as LGHNT and CDR2 as FRNRAP. This CDR3 spans 17 amino acids. V lost 0 bases and J lost 0, with 14 bases in between. For the CDR3, the DNA is TGTGCTAGTGGTTTGGTACCGGGACAAAAGTACCAAGAGACCCAGTACTTC. Its protein is CASGLVPGQKYQETQYF.

The rearrangement uses TRBV27 and TRBJ1-6; D not resolved. Trimming removed 0 bases at V and 10 bases at J, with 10 bases between. The CDR3 has 14 amino acids. Germline CDR1 is MNHEY and CDR2 is SMNVEV (reference sequence). The DNA for the CDR3 is TGTGCCAGCAGTTTATCGAATTCCAAATCACCCCTCCACTTT. This translates into CASSLSNSKSPLHF.

This rearrangement joins TRBV28 to TRBJ1-3; TRBD1 agrees at 9 bases. V lost 7 bases to trimming and J lost 3 bases; unmatched junction nucleotides: 13. The CDR3 is 17 residues long. Germline CDR1 MDHEN, CDR2 SYDVKM. The CDR3 DNA reads as TGTGCCAGCACCCTATTAACAGGGGGCGTTTATGGAAACACCATATATTTT. It is translated as CASTLLTGGVYGNTIYF.

V and J are TRBV9 and TRBJ1-2; 9 bases line up with TRBD1. CDR3 size: 17 residues. J was trimmed by 3 bases and V by 3 bases; bases with no gene match: 12. Per the germline V gene, CDR1 is SGDLS and CDR2 is YYNGEE. Here the CDR3 DNA reads TGTGCCAGCAGCGCTAGTACAACCGGGACAGGGCACTATGGCTACACCTTC. Its translation: CASSASTTGTGHYGYTF.

This chain uses TRBV10-1 with TRBJ2-7; 8 bases are a match to TRBD1. V gave up 1 base and J gave up 2 bases; unmatched junction bases: 7. Germline CDR1 WNHNN, CDR2 SYGVQD (reference sequence). This CDR3 is 16 amino acids long. This CDR3 is CASSEFGTGTPYEQYF. CDR3 bases: TGCGCCAGCAGTGAGTTCGGGACAGGCACCCCCTACGAGCAGTACTTC.

This clone occurred a few times. This rearrangement joins TRBV27 to TRBJ2-7, with D perhaps matching TRBD1 or TRBD2 (5 bases each). CDR3 size: 15 residues. The germline gives CDR1 MNHEY, CDR2 SMNVEV (reference sequence). Trimming stripped 2 bases from V and 12 bases from J, with 23 bases between. The CDR3 coding sequence is TGTGCCAGCAGTTTAGGTACCGGGACCACCCTACGTTTGTACTTC. This translates into CASSLGTGTTLRLYF.

The genes are TRBV5-1 and TRBJ2-3; D call uncertain. The V end lost 4 bases, the J end lost 1 base, and 7 bases lay between the germline ends. The CDR3 has 13 amino acids. Germline V CDR1 and CDR2: SGHRS, YFSETQ. The CDR3 region has the DNA TGCGCCAGCAGCCTGACCCGCACAGATACGCAGTATTTT. Protein: CASSLTRTDTQYF. Drawing the rest from reference TRBV5-1 and TRBJ2-3, the complete variable domain is KAGVTQTPRYLIKTRGQQVTLSCSPISGHRSVSWYQQTPGQGLQFLFEYFSETQRNKGNFPGRFSGRQFSNSRSEMNVSTLELGDSALYLCASSLTRTDTQYFGPGTRLTVL.

V gene TRBV7-2 combines with J gene TRBJ1-1; D is unresolved. The CDR3 is 14 amino acids. With 5 bases removed from V and 5 bases from J, the gap between germline ends came to 15 bases. From germline, CDR1 is SGHTA and CDR2 FQGNSA. The CDR3 sequence is CASSQPGVRTEAFF. CDR3 in DNA: TGTGCCAGCAGCCAACCCGGGGTTAGAACTGAAGCTTTCTTT.

This chain joins TRBV19 and TRBJ1-1; 12 nucleotides agree with TRBD1. The CDR3 extends over 16 amino acids. V dropped 6 bases and J dropped 7; count of bases not matched to a gene: 12. The V gene's germline CDR1 is LNHDA and CDR2 SQIVND (reference sequence). CDR3 DNA sequence: TGTGCCAGTAGAACTTCCTCCGGGACAGGGGGCAATGAAGCTTTCTTT. Its translation is CASRTSSGTGGNEAFF. Full variable domain (remainder filled in from reference TRBV19 and TRBJ1-1): DGGITQSPKYLFRKEGQNVTLSCEQNLNHDAMYWYRQDPGQGLRLIYYSQIVNDFQKGDIAEGYSVSREKKESFPLTVTSAQKNPTAFYLCASRTSSGTGGNEAFFGQGTRLTVV.

The V and J genes are TRBV27 and TRBJ1-3, with D unresolved. Germline CDR1 MNHEY, CDR2 SMNVEV (reference sequence). Trimming removed 5 bases at V and 0 bases at J, with 11 bases between. The CDR3 contains 15 residues. Here the CDR3 reads CASSLTGFSGNTIYF. CDR3 bases: TGTGCCAGCAGTCTTACCGGATTCTCTGGAAACACCATATATTTT.

J is TRBJ1-2 and V is TRBV6-1; D gene ambiguous. CDR1 and CDR2 from the germline V gene are MNHNS and SASEGT. The CDR3 length is 14 residues. V shed 3 bases and J shed 7 bases, with 15 bases lying between them. The CDR3 DNA is TGTGCCAGCAGTGAGATCGGACCCAGGAGTGGCTACACCTTC. It encodes CASSEIGPRSGYTF.

The chain joins TRBV7-8 to TRBJ2-5; 7 bases align to TRBD2. The end of the DNA fits TRBJ2-7 better, so the J call may be wrong. CDR3 length: 16 residues. The V gene's germline CDR1 is SGHVS and CDR2 FQNEAQ. Here the CDR3 DNA reads TGTGCCAGCAGCCGGTCTGCGACTAGCAGATCCTACGAGCAGTACTTC. This codes for CASSRSATSRSYEQYF.

The rearrangement joins TRBV7-3 to TRBJ2-5; the D is unclear. From germline, CDR1 is SGHTA and CDR2 FQGTGA. The CDR3 covers 15 residues. The V end was cut by 2 bases, the J end by 4 bases, with 14 bases between. CDR3: CASSLGTTKGETQYF. CDR3 bases: TGTGCCAGCAGCTTAGGCACCACAAAGGGAGAGACCCAGTACTTC. The full variable domain, with the rest looked up from reference TRBV7-3 and TRBJ2-5, is GAGVSQTPSNKVTEKGKYVELRCDPISGHTALYWYRQSLGQGPEFLIYFQGTGAADDSGLPNDRFFAVRPEGSVSTLKIQRTERGDSAVYLCASSLGTTKGETQYFGPGTRLLVL.

This chain's CDR3 is CASSMGRGTEKLFF. For the CDR3, the DNA is TGTGCCAGTAGTATGGGCAGGGGGACTGAAAAACTGTTTTTT. V and J are TRBV19 and TRBJ1-4, with 7 bases identical to TRBD1. Germline V gene lookup returns CDR1 LNHDA and CDR2 SQIVND (reference sequence). J lost 7 bases, V lost 3 bases, and 5 bases had no gene match. The CDR3 is 14 amino acids.

V and J are TRBV7-9 and TRBJ2-5, with D possibly being TRBD2 (6 bases). Judging by the DNA end, TRBJ2-7 fits better; the J call may be wrong. The CDR3 is 13 amino acids. From germline, CDR1 is SEHNR and CDR2 FQNEAQ (reference sequence). The CDR3 here is CASSSSSAHEQYF. CDR3 in DNA: TGTGCCAGCAGCTCCTCTAGCGCCCACGAGCAGTACTTC.

The chain joins TRBV27 to TRBJ2-7; D uncertain. Germline V gives CDR1 MNHEY, CDR2 SMNVEV (reference sequence). The V end was cut by 6 bases, the J end by 1 base, with 7 bases between. CDR3 size: 12 residues. CDR3 region: CASRSKSYEQYF. As DNA, the CDR3 is TGTGCCAGCAGGTCTAAGTCCTACGAGCAGTACTTC.

This chain links TRBV6-5 with TRBJ1-5; 7 bases map to TRBD1. The germline CDR1 and CDR2 sequences are MNHEY and SVGAGI. V gave up 5 bases and J gave up 6 bases; unmatched junction bases: 7. The CDR3 covers 14 residues. As DNA, the CDR3 is TGTGCCAGCAGTCCCGGGACAGTACGTCAGCCCCAGCATTTT. This translates into CASSPGTVRQPQHF.

The V call is TRBV1, the J call TRBJ2-1; the table calls TRBD2, which could not be checked here. TRBV1 constitutes a pseudogene. The CDR3 is 17 residues long. As DNA, the CDR3 is TGCACCAGCAGCCAAGAGGTTACTAGCGGGAGGGTTGATGAGCAGTTCTTC. Its protein product is CTSSQEVTSGRVDEQFF.

The chain carries TRBV29-1 and TRBJ1-2; the D gene is possibly TRBD1 (5 bases). This CDR3 has 14 amino acids. The ends were cut back, 0 bases at V and 3 bases at J, with 11 bases in the middle. Germline loops: CDR1 SQVTM, CDR2 ANQGSEA. The CDR3 DNA sequence: TGCAGCGTTGAAGATCCCGACAGTTACTATGGCTACACCTTC. Translated, it gives CSVEDPDSYYGYTF.

The CDR3 loop reads CASSLSVGTDTQYF. Here the CDR3 DNA reads TGTGCCAGCAGTCTGTCGGTAGGCACAGATACGCAGTATTTT. The rearrangement joins TRBV7-9 to TRBJ2-3; no reliable D call. Trimming left V 6 bases short and J 1 base short, with 11 bases between. The length of the CDR3 is 14 residues. The germline CDR1 and CDR2 sequences are SEHNR and FQNEAQ (reference sequence).